Listed below are T cell receptor beta chains from one sample, sequenced in a study of blood T cell repertoires in COVID-19. Repertoires were generated with immunoSEQ multiplex PCR, while TCRdb's copy carries only in-frame clones and drops some. Found here are tens of thousands of clones, about three quarters of them singletons; the top ten hold 25% to 30%. The specimen was peripheral blood. The receptor set was obtained from a woman aged 80 or over with active or convalescent COVID-19. Both conserved end residues are part of each CDR3. The D gene is left open where the match is weak. The size entry is marked missing in some rows and otherwise reads once, few, many or a size class.

. TRBJ1-3 17 TRBV10-2 TRBD1 CASSEPGQFLSGNTIYF TGCGCCAGCAGTGAGCCGGGACAGTTTCTCTCTGGAAACACCATATATTTT
. TRBJ2-3 14 TRBV6-5 TRBD1 CASTRDRGADTQYF TGTGCCAGCACCCGGGACAGGGGGGCAGATACGCAGTATTTT
. TRBJ1-2 12 TRBV18 . CASSSTGIGYTF TGTGCCAGCTCATCCACAGGGATTGGCTACACCTTC
. TRBJ1-4 15 TRBV4-3 . CASSQDMGRNEKLFF TGCGCCAGCAGCCAAGATATGGGGCGGAATGAAAAACTGTTTTTT
. TRBJ2-7 16 TRBV27 TRBD2 CASSVPGTSATYEQYF TGTGCCAGCAGTGTCCCCGGGACTAGCGCGACCTACGAGCAGTACTTC
few TRBJ2-3 16 TRBV3-1/TRBV3-2 TRBD2 CASRPASGSSTDTQYF TGTGCCAGCAGACCTGCTAGCGGGTCTAGCACAGATACGCAGTATTTT
once TRBJ2-2 16 TRBV7-2 TRBD2 CASSGSGGTDTGELFF TGTGCCAGCAGCGGGAGCGGGGGGACGGACACCGGGGAGCTGTTTTTT
once TRBJ2-7 15 TRBV5-1 TRBD2 CASSLGPGGDYEQYF TGCGCCAGCAGCCTGGGTCCGGGGGGAGACTACGAGCAGTACTTC
. TRBJ1-6 13 TRBV28 . CAVSQGKLSPLHF TGTGCCGTCAGTCAGGGGAAACTTTCACCCCTCCACTTT
. TRBJ1-2 12 TRBV12-2 . CASRLRGRWDTF TGTGCAAGTCGCTTACGAGGTCGGTGGGACACCTTC
few TRBJ2-2 17 TRBV7-7 TRBD2 CASSPTTSGGNTGELFF TGTGCTAGCAGCCCGACTACTAGCGGGGGTAACACCGGGGAGCTGTTTTTT
. TRBJ1-2 15 TRBV28 TRBD1 CASSDAGGAGYGYTF TGTGCCAGCAGCGACGCAGGGGGCGCAGGCTATGGCTACACCTTC
. TRBJ2-3 13 TRBV12-5 . CASGFALTDTQYF TGTGCTAGTGGTTTTGCACTGACAGATACGCAGTATTTT
. TRBJ2-1 15 TRBV2 TRBD2 CASNRRAGEANEQFF TGTGCCAGCAACCGCCGAGCGGGGGAGGCGAATGAGCAGTTCTTC
. TRBJ2-7 11 TRBV28 TRBD1 CALRGRDEQYF TGTGCCTTGAGGGGGCGCGACGAGCAGTACTTC
. TRBJ1-1 11 TRBV12-3/TRBV12-4 . CASSNRPEAFF TGTGCCAGCAGTAATCGTCCTGAAGCTTTCTTT
. TRBJ1-2 13 TRBV2 . CASILAFDYGYTF TGTGCCAGCATCCTGGCCTTTGACTATGGCTACACCTTC
. TRBJ2-1 14 TRBV30 TRBD2 CASQRGGRMYEQFF TGTGCCTCTCAGCGGGGGGGCCGAATGTATGAGCAGTTCTTC
. TRBJ2-7 16 TRBV7-2 TRBD2 CASSLAAASGTYEQYF TGTGCCAGCAGCTTAGCGGCGGCTAGCGGGACCTACGAGCAGTACTTC
. TRBJ1-5 17 TRBV6-1 . CASSEATDSYSNQPQHF TGTGCCAGCAGTGAAGCTACGGACAGTTATAGCAATCAGCCCCAGCATTTT
. TRBJ2-3 14 TRBV6-1 . CASSESSIPDTQYF TGTGCCAGCAGTGAAAGTAGTATCCCAGATACGCAGTATTTT
. TRBJ2-6 18 TRBV5-1 TRBD1 CASSQGGQVNSGANVLTF TGCGCCAGCAGCCAAGGAGGACAGGTTAACTCTGGGGCCAACGTCCTGACTTTC
few TRBJ1-2 14 TRBV9 . CASSSGESNYGYTF TGTGCCAGCAGCTCGGGGGAATCTAACTATGGCTACACCTTC
. TRBJ1-6 18 TRBV30 . CAWSRLRGLNSYNSPLHF TGTGCCTGGTCCCGCCTCCGGGGGTTAAACTCCTATAATTCACCCCTCCACTTT
. TRBJ1-2 11 TRBV20-1 . CSARDTYGYTF TGCAGTGCTCGGGACACCTATGGCTACACCTTC
few TRBJ2-7 17 TRBV4-1 TRBD1 CASSLTRGGAVPVEQYF TGCGCCAGCAGCCTTACGAGAGGGGGCGCAGTCCCCGTCGAGCAGTACTTC
. TRBJ1-6 18 TRBV5-4 . CASSLFQGGSSYNSPLHF TGTGCCAGCAGCTTGTTTCAGGGAGGGAGCTCCTATAATTCACCCCTCCACTTT
. TRBJ1-2 16 TRBV27 . CASSLSAGTSNYGYTF TGTGCCAGCAGTTTATCCGCCGGGACTAGTAACTATGGCTACACCTTC
. TRBJ1-4 17 TRBV7-8 TRBD1 CASSMTGGHATNEKLFF TGTGCCAGCAGCATGACAGGGGGCCACGCAACTAATGAAAAACTGTTTTTT
. TRBJ1-2 16 TRBV5-4 . CASSLRGRGRAYGYTF TGTGCCAGCAGCCTGCGGGGGCGGGGGAGGGCCTATGGCTACACCTTC
. TRBJ2-3 15 TRBV2 TRBD2 CASRAPGGGADTQYF TGTGCCAGCAGGGCCCCCGGCGGGGGGGCTGATACGCAGTATTTT
. TRBJ1-6 15 TRBV5-1 TRBD1 CASTRGTGENSPLHF TGCGCCAGCACGCGGGGGACAGGAGAAAATTCACCCCTCCACTTT
. TRBJ2-1 16 TRBV7-9 TRBD2 CASSLGLAGGLDEQFF TGTGCCAGCAGCTTAGGGCTAGCGGGGGGGCTCGATGAGCAGTTCTTC
. TRBJ1-1 13 TRBV10-3 . CAIREADYTEAFF TGTGCCATCAGGGAAGCAGACTACACTGAAGCTTTCTTT
. TRBJ1-1 13 TRBV2 . CASSARHNTEAFF TGTGCCAGCAGTGCCAGACATAACACTGAAGCTTTCTTT
once TRBJ2-3 16 TRBV7-3 TRBD2 CASSSPGAGGTDTQYF TGTGCCAGCAGCTCCCCGGGAGCGGGGGGCACAGATACGCAGTATTTT
once TRBJ2-7 15 TRBV6-1 . CASSGAGQGPYEQYF TGTGCCAGCAGTGGAGCGGGACAAGGACCCTACGAGCAGTACTTC
once TRBJ2-6 16 TRBV27 . CASSFLRAGGANVLTF TGTGCCAGCAGTTTCCTCAGGGCTGGTGGGGCCAACGTCCTGACTTTC
. TRBJ2-2 15 TRBV9 TRBD1 CASSPRTGGSGELFF TGTGCCAGCAGCCCAAGGACAGGGGGAAGCGGGGAGCTGTTTTTT
once TRBJ1-3 15 TRBV6-5 TRBD1 CASSTTGGAGNTIYF TGTGCCAGCAGCACCACAGGGGGCGCAGGAAACACCATATATTTT
. TRBJ1-4 14 TRBV9 . CASSPDTYNEKLFF TGTGCCAGCAGCCCCGACACCTATAATGAAAAACTGTTTTTT
. TRBJ2-5 13 TRBV11-2 . CASSQPSTETQYF TGTGCCAGCAGCCAGCCTAGCACCGAGACCCAGTACTTC
. TRBJ1-1 12 TRBV9 . CASSVAAGEAFF TGTGCCAGCAGCGTAGCGGCAGGGGAGGCTTTCTTT
. TRBJ1-6 15 TRBV13 TRBD1 CASSPSRDSNSPLHF TGTGCCAGCAGCCCGAGCCGGGACAGTAATTCACCCCTCCACTTT
. TRBJ2-5 16 TRBV4-1 . CASSPLGDNSQETQYF TGCGCCAGCAGCCCCCTCGGGGACAATTCCCAAGAGACCCAGTACTTC
few TRBJ1-4 15 TRBV2 . CASSEGAAVEEKLFF TGTGCCAGCAGTGAGGGGGCAGCCGTTGAGGAAAAACTGTTTTTT
once TRBJ2-2 13 TRBV9 . CASSVASSGELFF TGTGCCAGCAGCGTAGCGTCCAGCGGGGAGCTGTTTTTT
. TRBJ1-1 13 TRBV7-2 TRBD1 CASRGTENTEAFF TGTGCCAGCCGAGGGACAGAGAACACTGAAGCTTTCTTT
. TRBJ2-3 14 TRBV4-3 . CASSHAGRTDTQYF TGCGCCAGCAGCCATGCGGGACGCACAGATACGCAGTATTTT
. TRBJ1-4 16 TRBV5-1 TRBD1 CASSLQGARGNEKLFF TGCGCCAGCAGCCTACAGGGGGCTCGGGGTAATGAAAAACTGTTTTTT
. TRBJ2-5 16 TRBV6-1 TRBD2 CASSDLLAGVGETQYF TGTGCCAGCAGTGATCTTCTAGCGGGGGTGGGAGAGACCCAGTACTTC
. TRBJ1-6 15 TRBV5-3 TRBD1 CARSLTGTGPSPLHF TGTGCCAGAAGCCTGACCGGGACAGGGCCCTCACCCCTCCACTTT
once TRBJ2-1 15 TRBV18 . CASSPPSGEPHEQFF TGTGCCAGCTCACCACCTAGCGGCGAGCCCCATGAGCAGTTCTTC
once TRBJ1-6 19 TRBV7-2 . CASSLVAGQGGVANSPLHF TGTGCCAGCAGCTTAGTTGCAGGGCAAGGAGGGGTGGCTAATTCACCCCTCCACTTT
. TRBJ1-2 14 TRBV7-9 . CASSAGTLNYGYTF TGTGCCAGCAGCGCCGGGACTCTTAACTATGGCTACACCTTC